Presented here are 14 T cell receptor beta chains from one specimen sequenced in a study of OX40 agonist ivuxolimab in advanced cancers. The data were produced by immunoSEQ multiplex PCR, yet TCRdb's version contains in-frame clones alone and is incomplete. The sample contains approximately 70,000 clones, approximately 88% of which appear only once. The input for sequencing was CD4+ or CD8+ T cells sorted from blood, taken in a trial of the OX40 agonist ivuxolimab. The source of these receptors is an adult with an advanced solid tumor such as melanoma, head and neck, liver or kidney cancer.

The chain recombines TRBV28 with TRBJ2-5; 7 positions agree with TRBD1. The length of the CDR3 is 15 residues. V was pared by 5 bases and J by 5 bases, with 11 bases of the junction left unmatched. The V gene's germline CDR1 is MDHEN and CDR2 SYDVKM. The CDR3 reads CASSNRDSGMETQYF. CDR3 bases: TGTGCCAGCAGTAATCGGGACAGCGGTATGGAGACCCAGTACTTC.

V is TRBV27 and J is TRBJ2-2, with D tentatively TRBD2 (6 bases). The V and J ends lost 7 bases and 3 bases respectively, with 15 bases between them. Germline-derived CDR1 and CDR2 are MNHEY and SMNVEV (reference sequence). The CDR3 is made up of 15 amino acids. The CDR3 region has the DNA TGTGCCAGCACCCACGACGGGAGTTACACCGGGGAGCTGTTTTTT. Translation gives CASTHDGSYTGELFF.

V usage is TRBV5-4 and J usage is TRBJ2-7; D not certain. Germline V gives CDR1 SGHNT, CDR2 YYREEE (reference sequence). The germline V and J ends were trimmed by 0 bases and 4 bases, with 8 bases remaining between them. The CDR3 is 13 residues long. The CDR3 sequence is CASSLDRRYEQYF. DNA for the CDR3: TGTGCCAGCAGCTTGGACAGACGTTACGAGCAGTACTTC.

This clone has more than one count but fewer than ten. Other nucleotide sequences from this sample produce the same CDR3. The chain recombines TRBV7-8 with TRBJ1-1; D is perhaps TRBD1 (5 bases). The CDR3 is 13 residues long. V was cut by 2 bases and J by 4 bases, with 8 bases left in between. Germline CDR1 and CDR2: SGHVS and FQNEAQ. The CDR3 nucleotides read TGTGCCAGCAGCTTACAGGGAAGCACTGAAGCTTTCTTT. Its translation: CASSLQGSTEAFF.

The gene calls are TRBV19 and TRBJ1-5; no reliable D call. CDR3 length: 15 residues. V dropped 5 bases and J dropped 6 bases, with 17 bases sitting between them. CDR1 and CDR2 (germline): LNHDA, SQIVND (reference sequence). The CDR3 DNA follows: TGTGCCAGTAGTGCGTACGATCTTAAGGCTCAGCCCCAGCATTTT. This translates into CASSAYDLKAQPQHF. Combining the CDR3 with reference TRBV19 and TRBJ1-5 gives the whole variable domain DGGITQSPKYLFRKEGQNVTLSCEQNLNHDAMYWYRQDPGQGLRLIYYSQIVNDFQKGDIAEGYSVSREKKESFPLTVTSAQKNPTAFYLCASSAYDLKAQPQHFGDGTRLSIL.

This rearrangement joins TRBV15 to TRBJ1-2; tentatively, D is TRBD1 (6 bases). Trimming stripped 5 bases from V and 5 bases from J, with 12 bases between. The CDR3 has 13 residues. Germline-derived CDR1 and CDR2 are LNHNV and YYDKDF (reference sequence). The CDR3: CATSGGARYGYTF. The CDR3 DNA reads TGTGCCACCAGCGGGGGGGCGCGTTATGGCTACACCTTC.

This chain uses TRBV7-8 with TRBJ2-3; 7 bases line up with TRBD2. The CDR3 totals 15 residues. Per the germline V gene, CDR1 is SGHVS and CDR2 is FQNEAQ. The J segment lost 4 bases and the V segment lost 5 bases, leaving 9 bases of the junction unmatched. The CDR3 protein is CASSPIRGESDTQYF. The CDR3 DNA sequence: TGTGCCAGCAGCCCGATTCGGGGGGAATCAGATACGCAGTATTTT.

The rearrangement joins TRBV19 to TRBJ1-1; no reliable D call. Germline V gives CDR1 LNHDA, CDR2 SQIVND (reference sequence). The germline V and J ends were trimmed by 4 bases and 0 bases, with 6 bases remaining between them. The CDR3 runs 13 residues. The CDR3 DNA follows: TGTGCCAGTAGTACCCTCATGAACACTGAAGCTTTCTTT. This sequence encodes CASSTLMNTEAFF. Together with reference TRBV19 and TRBJ1-1, the CDR3 gives the full variable domain: DGGITQSPKYLFRKEGQNVTLSCEQNLNHDAMYWYRQDPGQGLRLIYYSQIVNDFQKGDIAEGYSVSREKKESFPLTVTSAQKNPTAFYLCASSTLMNTEAFFGQGTRLTVV.

The chain has TRBV5-4 and TRBJ2-3; perhaps D is TRBD1 or TRBD2 (6 bases each). CDR1 SGHNT and CDR2 YYREEE come from the germline V gene (reference sequence). The CDR3 contains 14 residues. The germline V and J ends were trimmed by 0 bases and 5 bases, with 10 bases remaining between them. The CDR3 DNA follows: TGTGCCAGCAGCTTGGCCGGGGGCAGAGATACGCAGTATTTT. Translation gives CASSLAGGRDTQYF.

The chain is built from TRBV28 and TRBJ1-4; D gene ambiguous. Germline V gene lookup returns CDR1 MDHEN and CDR2 SYDVKM. The CDR3 length is 12 residues. V was pared by 6 bases and J by 7 bases, with 9 bases between. The CDR3 bases are TGTGCCAGCAGAGGACTGGGTGAAAAACTGTTTTTT. Translating gives CASRGLGEKLFF.

This clone was seen once. V and J are TRBV19 and TRBJ2-1; 8 nucleotides align to TRBD2. CDR3 size: 16 residues. Germline trimming cut 5 bases from V and 4 bases from J; bases unmatched to any gene: 10. Per the germline V gene, CDR1 is LNHDA and CDR2 is SQIVND (reference sequence). This CDR3 is CASSVRSGTRYNEQFF. In nucleotides, the CDR3 is TGTGCCAGTAGTGTCCGTTCCGGGACTAGGTACAATGAGCAGTTCTTC.

The V call is TRBV19, the J call TRBJ1-2; the D is unclear. This CDR3 has 14 residues. The germline gives CDR1 LNHDA, CDR2 SQIVND (reference sequence). Trimming pared 3 bases from V and 4 bases from J, leaving 12 bases between. CDR3 sequence (DNA): TGTGCCAGTAGTATGGATCTCGGGCTCTATGGCTACACCTTC. This encodes CASSMDLGLYGYTF.

V and J are TRBV6-5 and TRBJ2-6; D uncertain. The V gene's germline CDR1 is MNHEY and CDR2 SVGAGI. There are 16 residues in the CDR3. V lost 0 bases and J lost 0, with 6 bases in between. CDR3 in amino acids: CASSYSANSGANVLTF. The CDR3 bases are TGTGCCAGCAGTTACTCGGCGAACTCTGGGGCCAACGTCCTGACTTTC.

As concerns this clone: At one boundary the junction diverges from the germline segment, which might be a read error. This chain joins TRBV28 and TRBJ1-5; D unresolved. The CDR3 is made up of 15 amino acids. CDR1 MDHEN and CDR2 SYDVKM come from the germline V gene. DNA of the CDR3: TGTGCCGGCAGTTTTTTTCTGGGCGACGGTCAGCCCCAGCATTTT. Its translation: CAGSFFLGDGQPQHF.